These 16 T cell receptor beta chains share one sample of origin, sequenced in a study of blood T cell repertoires in COVID-19. The assay was immunoSEQ multiplex PCR, and TCRdb's table has in-frame clones only and misses some. The table lists over 90,000 clones, approximately 91% of them singletons. The sequenced sample was peripheral blood. The receptors were sampled from a man between 18 and 35 years old with acute or convalescent COVID-19.

The chain uses TRBV7-9 and TRBJ1-3; 11 nucleotides agree with TRBD1. The CDR3 covers 14 residues. V was pared by 4 bases and J by 8 bases, with 4 bases of the junction left unmatched. The germline V gene has CDR1 SEHNR and CDR2 FQNEAQ (reference sequence). The CDR3 nucleotides read TGTGCCAGCAGCTCCGGGACAGGGGGGGACACCATATATTTT. This encodes CASSSGTGGDTIYF.

The J gene is TRBJ2-3, the V gene TRBV19, with D possibly matching TRBD1 (6 bases). Trimming removed 5 bases at V and 7 bases at J, with 16 bases between. The CDR3 sequence is 14 residues long. The V gene's germline CDR1 is LNHDA and CDR2 SQIVND (reference sequence). CDR3 nucleotide sequence: TGTGCCAGTAGTGACAGGATTGAAAGAAATACGCAGTATTTT. This gives the protein CASSDRIERNTQYF.

This chain links TRBV6-6 with TRBJ1-5; D possibly corresponds to TRBD1 (5 bases). The germline CDR1 and CDR2 sequences are MNHNY and SVGAGI (reference sequence). This CDR3 region has 16 residues. The V end lost 2 bases, the J end lost 0 bases, and 11 bases lay between the germline ends. The DNA of the CDR3 is TGTGCCAGCAGTTACCTGACAGACTTTAGCAATCAGCCCCAGCATTTT. This encodes CASSYLTDFSNQPQHF.

The rearrangement joins TRBV2 to TRBJ1-2; weak D call: TRBD1 (5 bases). V shed 3 bases and J shed 5 bases, with 19 bases lying between them. The length of the CDR3 is 16 residues. Germline assignment: CDR1 SNHLY and CDR2 FYNNEI. CDR3 residues: CASSELGHGWAYGYTF. DNA for the CDR3: TGTGCCAGCAGTGAGTTAGGACACGGGTGGGCTTATGGCTACACCTTC.

This clone turned up a few times. The V call is TRBV3-1 (or the pseudogene TRBV3-2), the J call TRBJ1-1; D not resolved. The V and J ends lost 4 bases and 3 bases respectively, with 12 bases between them. From germline, CDR1 is LGHDT and CDR2 YNNKEL (reference sequence). This CDR3 region has 14 residues. This CDR3 reads CASSRKREDTEAFF. For the CDR3, the DNA is TGTGCCAGCAGCCGCAAGAGGGAGGACACTGAAGCTTTCTTT.

Only a few counts were recorded for this clone. This sequence joins TRBV10-1 and TRBJ2-5; D unclear. In germline, CDR1 is WNHNN, CDR2 SYGVQD (reference sequence). The CDR3 runs 12 residues. Between the trimmed V and J ends, which lost 3 bases and 5 bases, there was a span of 7 bases. CDR3 sequence: CASSDPAETQYF. In DNA, the CDR3 is TGCGCCAGCAGTGACCCCGCGGAGACCCAGTACTTC.

V usage is TRBV19 and J usage is TRBJ2-7; 11 bases are a match to TRBD1. CDR1 and CDR2 (germline): LNHDA, SQIVND (reference sequence). The CDR3 loop spans 17 amino acids. J gave up 5 bases and V 3 bases, and 12 bases lay outside the gene matches. As DNA, the CDR3 is TGTGCCAGTAGTATCCGAGGAGAGGACAGGGGGCTCAACGAGCAGTACTTC. It yields the protein CASSIRGEDRGLNEQYF.

The V call is TRBV6-5, the J call TRBJ2-1; 9 bases match TRBD1. Germline V CDR1 and CDR2: MNHEY, SVGAGI. V was clipped by 7 bases and J by 6 bases; unmatched bases: 4. The CDR3 loop spans 13 amino acids. The CDR3 region has the DNA TGTGCCAGCATAGGACAGGGGCGCAATGAGCAGTTCTTC. This gives the protein CASIGQGRNEQFF.

The chain couples TRBV24-1 to TRBJ1-1; no clear D gene. The CDR3 covers 15 residues. Germline V gene lookup returns CDR1 KGHDR and CDR2 SFDVKD. V was trimmed by 5 bases and J by 1 base, leaving 13 bases between them. CDR3 DNA sequence: TGTGCCACCAGTGGCCCCAACGGAGAGAACACTGAAGCTTTCTTT. Protein product: CATSGPNGENTEAFF.

The chain combines TRBV7-5 with TRBJ2-1; the tabulated D call, TRBD2, remains unverified against the DNA. TRBV7-5 has pseudogene status. This CDR3 spans 15 amino acids. CDR3 sequence reads: CVRRLAGGTYNEQFF. DNA of the CDR3: TGTGTCAGAAGGTTAGCGGGAGGCACCTACAATGAGCAGTTCTTC.

The rearrangement joins TRBV5-1 to TRBJ1-5; 9 positions match TRBD1. The CDR3 length is 16 residues. CDR1 is SGHRS and CDR2 is YFSETQ in the germline V gene. With 4 bases clipped from V and 3 bases from J, the junction kept 8 bases outside the gene matches. The DNA of the CDR3 is TGCGCCAGCAGCCCTGGGGGACAGGGACCCAATCAGCCCCAGCATTTT. Residues: CASSPGGQGPNQPQHF.

This clone showed up just once. This chain connects TRBV9 to TRBJ2-7; possibly TRBD2 for D (7 bases). The germline gives CDR1 SGDLS, CDR2 YYNGEE. This CDR3 spans 15 amino acids. Trimming removed 1 base from V and 3 bases from J, with 14 bases in between. CDR3 DNA: TGTGCCAGCAGCGTAAGAGGGGGGGCCTTCTACGAGCAGTACTTC. This gives the protein CASSVRGGAFYEQYF.

The gene calls are TRBV19 and TRBJ2-3; D remains unclear. Germline V CDR1 and CDR2: LNHDA, SQIVND (reference sequence). V lost 6 bases and J lost 8, with 18 bases in between. The CDR3 spans 14 residues. Here the CDR3 DNA reads TGTGCCAGTAGCTCTTTTTCTGACTCTCTTACGCAGTATTTT. This codes for CASSSFSDSLTQYF.

The chain employs TRBV7-8 and TRBJ2-1; D not certain. The CDR3 runs 13 residues. V shed 2 bases and J shed 7 bases, with 9 bases lying between them. Germline CDR1 is SGHVS and CDR2 is FQNEAQ. The CDR3 coding sequence is TGTGCCAGCAGCTTAAGATTTAGTAATGAGCAGTTCTTC. As protein: CASSLRFSNEQFF.

V is TRBV5-5 and J is TRBJ1-1, with D possibly TRBD1 on 5 matching bases. Germline values: CDR1 SGHKS, CDR2 YYEKEE (reference sequence). V was pared by 2 bases and J by 0 bases, with 11 bases between. This CDR3 is 15 amino acids long. CDR3 in amino acids: CASSFGGVLNTEAFF. As DNA, the CDR3 is TGTGCCAGCAGCTTCGGAGGGGTTTTGAACACTGAAGCTTTCTTT. The entire variable domain, with the rest obtained from reference TRBV5-5 and TRBJ1-1, is as follows: DAGVTQSPTHLIKTRGQQVTLRCSPISGHKSVSWYQQVLGQGPQFIFQYYEKEERGRGNFPDRFSARQFPNYSSELNVNALLLGDSALYLCASSFGGVLNTEAFFGQGTRLTVV.

This clone appeared a single time. DNA for the CDR3: TGCAGCGTTAACCCGCTGTGGCAGACAAATCAGCCCCAGCATTTT. Translated, it gives CSVNPLWQTNQPQHF. This chain uses TRBV29-1 with TRBJ1-5; the D is unclear. V shed 5 bases and J shed 4 bases, with 18 bases lying between them. The CDR3 loop spans 15 amino acids. The V gene's germline CDR1 is SQVTM and CDR2 ANQGSEA.